This T cell receptor beta chain was profiled in a study of PD-1 blockade in classical Hodgkin lymphoma. Whole-study results and caveats: Baseline diversity in complete responders resembled that of newly diagnosed patients.

CDR1 is ENHRY, CDR2 SYGVKD, per germline. The CDR3 length is 15 residues. The junction had 4 bases not matched to a gene; V was cut back by 1 base and J by 5 bases. TCRdb's copy holds only in-frame clones and misses some; the assay was immunoSEQ multiplex PCR. Of over 25,000 clones listed, 78% are singletons. For this clone: Antigen: not known.

Autologous stem cell transplantation was followed by relapse in every patient, and brentuximab vedotin exposure varied. The chain has TRBV10-3 and TRBJ2-1; 8 nucleotides line up with TRBD1. The TCR originated in a human donor with classical Hodgkin lymphoma. The sample consisted of peripheral blood mononuclear cells (PBMCs), taken before the second cycle of nivolumab. This chain's CDR3 is CAISEFGQGDNEQFF. Written as DNA, the CDR3 is TGTGCCATCAGTGAGTTTGGACAGGGAGACAATGAGCAGTTCTTC.